The source of this T cell receptor beta chain is a study of control samples from healthy donors and cancer patients (dated by TCRdb to 2019 to 2021). Inclusive of the bounding cysteine and phenylalanine, the CDR3 is 12 residues long. The kept DNA is CDR3 alone, 36 bases in frame from the first base. The germline V gene encodes CDR1 LGHDT and CDR2 YNNKEL (reference sequence). Trimming takes 4 bases from V and 2 bases from J, and the germline ends sit 4 bases apart. Library method: the immunoSEQ multiplex PCR assay. TCRdb mirrors the immuneACCESS table, restricted to in-frame sequences. Some clones are absent from its copies; in checked studies, under half trace to an unresolved V gene, and the reason for the others is unknown. This sample holds 90,000 to 150,000 clones; approximately 88% were observed only once. The ten largest clonotypes hold around 3.3% of the sample. A word on this clone: No cognate antigen has been identified for it. It has no much larger one-base neighbor in the sample; base qualities were not kept.

The rearranged chain carries TRBV3-1 (or the pseudogene TRBV3-2) and TRBJ2-3; the D gene cannot be resolved reliably. The source of this sequence is a middle-aged man in good health. Sequencing input: blood. The DNA reads as follows: TGTGCCAGCAGCCCTTTCACAGATACGCAGTATTTT. Protein translation: CASSPFTDTQYF.